The present T cell receptor (beta chain) was sequenced within a study of T cells in Graves' hyperthyroidism and ophthalmopathy. PBMCs came from about 10 ml fresh peripheral blood. Germline CDR1 and CDR2: SGHNT and YENEEA. After removal of 4 bases from V and 1 base from J, the junction contained 6 bases not matched to a gene. This CDR3 has 16 amino acids. Amplification yielded TCR beta CDR3 regions, with RNA transcripts as the source. When the TCR CDR3 underwent first-round RT-PCR, the HTBI primer set was used. From the multiplex PCR reads, TCRdb called clonotypes with MiXCR, one entry per CDR3 protein. Found here are under 300,000 distinct CDR3 sequences, 22% of them singletons; the top ten hold around 60%. This clonotype appeared a single time.

The chain recombines TRBV11-3 with TRBJ1-5; the match to TRBD1 covers 8 bases. Sequencing used blood. The TCR originated in a young man with Graves' ophthalmopathy. CDR3 amino acids: CASSSDRDRSNQPQHF. For the CDR3, the DNA is TGTGCCAGCAGCTCTGATCGGGACAGGAGCAATCAGCCCCAGCATTTT.